Below, one T cell receptor beta chain is given with its context. This specimen comes from a study of blood T cell repertoires in COVID-19. Study context: Donors in the United States, Italy and Spain gave samples during acute or convalescent COVID-19. The analysed material was cDNA or gDNA that came from T cells, B-cell-depleted T cells, or PBMCs.

In the authors' workflow: Reference gene primer amplification yielded estimated nucleated cell counts. Libraries were prepared by immunoSEQ multiplex PCR; TCRdb keeps only in-frame clonotypes and omits some of them. From that table come the V and J calls and clone size; the DNA was used to work out D and trimming. The table lists more than 100,000 clones, 82% of them singletons. The CDR3 is made up of 15 amino acids. Germline V gene sequence: CDR1 SGHRS, CDR2 YFSETQ. The V end was cut by 4 bases, the J end by 4 bases, with 17 bases between. The chain is built from TRBV5-1 and TRBJ1-1, with D unresolved. The receptor was derived from a woman between 65 and 79 years old with acute or convalescent COVID-19. The source material was peripheral blood. The CDR3 sequence is CASSPGREGGTEAFF. CDR3 coding DNA: TGCGCCAGCAGCCCCGGTCGGGAGGGTGGCACTGAAGCTTTCTTT.